The TCR beta chain described here comes from a study of blood T cell repertoires in COVID-19. Study-level background: PBMCs, B-cell-depleted T cells, or T cells provided the cDNA or gDNA that made up the material.

Recruits, aged roughly 18 to 89 years, lived in 25 or so US areas. As originally analysed: Amplification with reference gene primers provided the estimates of nucleated cell counts. Using immunoSEQ multiplex PCR, the repertoire was profiled, and TCRdb retains in-frame clones only, with some absent. V and J calls plus clone size are reproduced from that table; the DNA served to infer D and trimming. The profile shows about 190,000 clones, around 85% of them singletons. This CDR3 comprises 16 residues. Germline-derived CDR1 and CDR2 are SEHNR and FQNEAQ (reference sequence). The ends were cut back, 1 base at V and 0 bases at J, with 9 bases in the middle.

The chain couples TRBV7-9 to TRBJ1-4; D is undetermined. This clonotype was obtained from a woman aged 30 to 39 who had recovered from COVID-19. Sequenced sample: PBMCs or T cells enriched from blood (not recorded which). CDR3: CASSLGTRTTNEKLFF. In DNA, the CDR3 is TGTGCCAGCAGCTTAGGAACGAGGACAACTAATGAAAAACTGTTTTTT.